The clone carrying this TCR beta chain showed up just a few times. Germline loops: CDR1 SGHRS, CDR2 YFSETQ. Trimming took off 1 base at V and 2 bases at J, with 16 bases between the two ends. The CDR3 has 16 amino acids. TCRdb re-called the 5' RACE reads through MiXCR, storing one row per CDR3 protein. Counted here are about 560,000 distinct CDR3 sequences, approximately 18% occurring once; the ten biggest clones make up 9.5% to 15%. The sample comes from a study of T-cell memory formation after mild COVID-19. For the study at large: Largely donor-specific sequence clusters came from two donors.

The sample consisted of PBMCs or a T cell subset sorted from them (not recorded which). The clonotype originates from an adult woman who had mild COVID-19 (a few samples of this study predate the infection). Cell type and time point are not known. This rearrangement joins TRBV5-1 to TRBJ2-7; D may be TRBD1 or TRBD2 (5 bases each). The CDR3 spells CASSLIDGTYPYEQYF. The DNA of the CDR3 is TGCGCCAGCAGCTTGATCGATGGGACCTACCCCTACGAGCAGTACTTC.